This T cell receptor beta chain was sequenced in a study of Ad26.COV2.S vaccination and SARS-CoV-2 variants. Study-level results: It is possible that the TCR breadth and depth analyses underestimated the total T cell responses. Measurement of non-spike TCR breadth gave similar results in vaccine and placebo recipients. Vaccinees reportedly had broad spike-specific CD8+ and CD4+ T cell responses.

The protocol was immunoSEQ multiplex PCR, while the TCRdb copy is restricted to in-frame clones and leaves out a portion. Among roughly 140,000 clones, approximately 90% were seen once, and the ten largest hold about 5%. As concerns this clone: Antigen unknown.

CDR3 size: 13 residues. V was shortened by 5 bases and J by 2 bases, with 13 bases between the two germline ends. Germline V CDR1 and CDR2: SQVTM, ANQGSEA. The chain uses TRBV29-1 and TRBJ2-7; the D gene is possibly TRBD2 (6 bases). The receptor was derived from a human donor who had recovered from COVID-19. This specimen was peripheral blood, taken after recovery from COVID-19. The CDR3 loop is CSVRLAGPYEQYF. The DNA of the CDR3 is TGCAGCGTTCGGCTGGCGGGGCCCTACGAGCAGTACTTC.